Below, 4 T cell receptor beta chains from the same sample are listed, as sequenced in a study of T-cell reconstitution after alpha-beta-depleted transplantation in children. It was with unique molecular identifiers that the TCRbeta library was prepared. TCRdb re-called the PCR reads through MiXCR, storing one row per CDR3 protein. This table has just over 350,000 distinct CDR3 sequences, less than 15% appearing once. The sample consisted of PBMCs, taken from the stem cell graft. These TCRs come from a human donor who donated a stem cell graft to a child with Fanconi anemia.

This clonotype was observed many times. This chain links TRBV5-6 with TRBJ1-6; possibly TRBD1 for D (5 bases). The V gene lost 3 bases and the J gene lost 0 bases, with 10 bases spanning the gap. From germline, CDR1 is SGHDT and CDR2 YYEEEE. This CDR3 has 16 amino acids. The CDR3: CASSYYRSSYNSPLHF. The CDR3 DNA reads as TGTGCCAGCAGCTACTACAGGAGCTCCTATAATTCACCCCTCCACTTT.

This clonotype has ten or more counts. The V call is TRBV7-9, the J call TRBJ1-6; D not resolved. CDR1 is SEHNR and CDR2 is FQNEAQ in the germline V gene (reference sequence). V was clipped by 5 bases and J by 8 bases, with 13 bases between them. CDR3 length: 14 residues. The CDR3 loop is CASSPEAVYSPLHF. In DNA, the CDR3 is TGTGCCAGCAGCCCTGAGGCGGTTTATTCACCCCTCCACTTT.

At least ten counts were recorded for this clonotype. V usage is TRBV9 and J usage is TRBJ1-3; no clear D gene. The CDR3 contains 16 residues. Germline V lookup: CDR1 SGDLS, CDR2 YYNGEE. The ends were cut back, 0 bases at V and 0 bases at J, with 10 bases in the middle. The DNA of the CDR3 is TGTGCCAGCAGCGTAGGAGGTGACTTCTCTGGAAACACCATATATTTT. It is translated as CASSVGGDFSGNTIYF.

The rearrangement joins TRBV3-1 to TRBJ1-6; no definite D call. Looked up from germline, CDR1 is LGHDT and CDR2 is YNNKEL (reference sequence). There are 15 residues in the CDR3. Trimming pared 1 base from V and 8 bases from J, leaving 12 bases between. The CDR3: CASSQVAGKDSPLHF. In DNA form, the CDR3 reads TGTGCCAGCAGCCAAGTAGCGGGGAAAGATTCACCCCTCCACTTT.